Following are 13 T cell receptor beta chains from one sample sequenced in a study of CD8+ T cells in alopecia areata (dated by TCRdb to between 2017 and 2018). Library preparation used the immunoSEQ multiplex PCR assay. For TCR sequencing, RNA was extracted from every sample and reverse transcribed into cDNA to serve as template. What TCRdb holds here is the immuneACCESS table cut down to in-frame rearrangements. Part of the clones is not present; checked against another copy, under half of the missing clones reflect an unresolved V gene, and the others are unexplained. Across this sample there are around 12,000 clones, with approximately 65% seen only once. The ten largest clones take up approximately 21% of the sample. Lesional scalp punch biopsies and peripheral blood were collected from alopecia areata patients. What was sequenced was skin. All receptors derive from a human donor with alopecia areata.

The CDR3 region is CASSIWVGAYNEQFF. DNA of the CDR3: TGTGCCAGTAGTATTTGGGTGGGGGCCTACAATGAGCAGTTCTTC. The V call is TRBV19, the J call TRBJ2-1; possibly TRBD1 or TRBD2 for D (5 bases each). V was clipped by 3 bases and J by 2 bases, with 11 bases between them. Germline-derived CDR1 and CDR2 are LNHDA and SQIVND (reference sequence). The CDR3 covers 15 residues.

In its sample, this clone was seen once. The rearrangement uses TRBV30 and TRBJ1-1; no firm D call. The length of the CDR3 is 12 residues. The V gene lost 4 bases and the J gene lost 7 bases, with 13 bases spanning the gap. Germline CDR1 is GTSNPN and CDR2 is SVGIG (reference sequence). CDR3: CAWKRRSNEAFF. CDR3 nucleotide sequence: TGTGCCTGGAAAAGACGGTCTAATGAAGCTTTCTTT.

The chain joins TRBV28 to TRBJ2-3; TRBD2 is a possible D gene (6 bases). The CDR3 covers 14 residues. Trimming removed 2 bases from V and 4 bases from J, with 10 bases in between. The germline gives CDR1 MDHEN, CDR2 SYDVKM. The CDR3 loop is CASSLPGRPDTQYF. CDR3 bases: TGTGCCAGCAGTTTACCCGGGAGACCAGATACGCAGTATTTT.

The rearrangement uses TRBV19 and TRBJ1-2; tentatively, D is TRBD1 (5 bases). The germline V gene encodes CDR1 LNHDA and CDR2 SQIVND (reference sequence). The V end was cut by 6 bases, the J end by 2 bases, with 19 bases between. This CDR3 comprises 16 residues. This CDR3 reads CASRSGRIPPNYGYTF. In nucleotides, the CDR3 is TGTGCCAGTAGGTCGGGACGGATCCCTCCAAACTATGGCTACACCTTC.

This clone has a single count. The V and J genes are TRBV6-6 and TRBJ2-3; 8 positions match TRBD2. J gave up 6 bases and V 6 bases, and 5 bases lay outside the gene matches. Germline CDR1 reads MNHNY; CDR2 reads SVGAGI (reference sequence). The CDR3 runs 13 residues. The CDR3 DNA follows: TGTGCCAGCAGACCCGGGGGGGCGGATACGCAGTATTTT. Its translation is CASRPGGADTQYF.

This clone was seen more than once but under ten times. The chain uses TRBV29-1 and TRBJ2-7; D not certain. V was pared by 1 base and J by 4 bases, with 8 bases between. Germline CDR1 reads SQVTM; CDR2 reads ANQGSEA. The CDR3 is 12 amino acids. The CDR3 is CSVEGLRYEQYF. Here the CDR3 DNA reads TGCAGCGTTGAAGGATTGAGGTACGAGCAGTACTTC.

J is TRBJ2-7 and V is TRBV19; 8 bases match TRBD1. This CDR3 is built from 13 residues. With 8 bases clipped from V and 2 bases from J, the junction kept 5 bases outside the gene matches. Per the germline V gene, CDR1 is LNHDA and CDR2 is SQIVND (reference sequence). The DNA for the CDR3 is TGTGCCAGTGGCGACAGGGGAGCCTACGAGCAGTACTTC. This encodes CASGDRGAYEQYF.

J is TRBJ2-7 and V is TRBV18, with 9 bases identical to TRBD2. Germline V gene data show CDR1 as KGHSH and CDR2 as LQKENI. The CDR3 runs 15 residues. Losses at the gene ends were 6 bases for V and 2 bases for J; bases not matched to a gene: 8. CDR3 protein: CASSRSGSGPYEQYF. DNA of the CDR3: TGTGCCAGCTCCCGTAGCGGGAGTGGGCCCTACGAGCAGTACTTC.

The rearrangement uses TRBV28 and TRBJ2-1, with TRBD2 matching 10 bases. Per germline, CDR1 MDHEN and CDR2 SYDVKM. The CDR3 runs to 15 residues. Trimming cost V 6 bases and J 5 bases; bases outside gene matches: 7. This CDR3 is CASSILAGHNNEQFF. The CDR3 DNA is TGTGCCAGCAGCATACTAGCGGGACACAACAATGAGCAGTTCTTC.

The CDR3: CASSQEIGRIGEQYF. CDR3 nucleotide sequence: TGTGCCAGCAGCCAAGAAATCGGGAGGATCGGCGAGCAGTACTTC. The rearrangement uses TRBV4-2 and TRBJ2-7, with 7 bases that match TRBD2. The V segment lost 0 bases and the J segment 6 bases; nucleotides outside the gene matches: 8. The germline gives CDR1 LGHNA, CDR2 YNFKEQ. This CDR3 comprises 15 residues.

In its sample, this clone was seen a few times. The V and J genes are TRBV7-3 and TRBJ2-1, with 9 bases fitting TRBD2. CDR1 and CDR2 from the germline V gene are SGHTA and FQGTGA. V was clipped by 2 bases and J by 0 bases; unmatched bases: 2. The CDR3 spans 16 residues. This CDR3 is CASSLVSGSSYNEQFF. The CDR3 DNA follows: TGTGCCAGCAGCTTAGTTAGCGGGAGCTCCTACAATGAGCAGTTCTTC.

This clone turned up a few times. The chain's CDR3 is CASSHRQGSAKNIQYF. The CDR3 bases are TGTGCCAGCAGCCACCGACAGGGGTCTGCCAAAAACATTCAGTACTTC. This chain links TRBV7-8 with TRBJ2-4, with 8 bases fitting TRBD1. V trimming: 5 bases; J trimming: 1 base; junction bases outside the gene matches: 7. The germline V gene has CDR1 SGHVS and CDR2 FQNEAQ. This CDR3 contains 16 residues.

V usage is TRBV28 and J usage is TRBJ2-3, with 10 bases identical to TRBD2. The V and J ends lost 3 bases and 3 bases, in that order; junction bases with no gene match: 6. This CDR3 comprises 16 residues. The germline V gene encodes CDR1 MDHEN and CDR2 SYDVKM. CDR3 region: CASSFGAGGPTDTQYF. The CDR3 nucleotides are TGTGCCAGCAGTTTTGGAGCGGGAGGGCCAACAGATACGCAGTATTTT. The whole variable domain, filled in from reference TRBV28 and TRBJ2-3, reads DVKVTQSSRYLVKRTGEKVFLECVQDMDHENMFWYRQDPGLGLRLIYFSYDVKMKEKGDIPEGYSVSREKKERFSLILESASTNQTSMYLCASSFGAGGPTDTQYFGPGTRLTVL.